This TCR beta chain is from a study of T cell repertoires in cytomegalovirus infection. About the study: CMV infection together with matching HLA type was indicated by public TCR beta signatures.

In regard to this clonotype: What it binds is unknown.

In TCRdb, the reads were re-called with MiXCR into one record per CDR3 protein. This repertoire shows about 340,000 distinct CDR3 sequences, 25% to 30% found once; its top ten account for around 20%. Study-wide points: Of the TCR beta families, the public ones yielded a cumulative frequency that identified carriers of CMV plus the relevant HLA. CMV-specific TCR beta clonotypes restricted by HLA-C dominated the ex vivo response.

The CDR3 runs to 11 residues. The germline V gene has CDR1 MDHEN and CDR2 SYDVKM. The ends were cut back, 10 bases at V and 7 bases at J, with 11 bases in the middle. The chain joins TRBV28 to TRBJ1-5; D gene uncertain. The starting material was cultured PBMCs, obtained from culture after CMV antigen stimulation. This receptor was taken from a human donor in good health (CMV status not recorded). Some clones in this sample may be carry-over from other donors' samples. The CDR3 reads CATLRGQPQHF. The CDR3 coding sequence is TGTGCCACCCTACGCGGCCAGCCCCAGCATTTT. The whole variable domain, remainder taken from reference TRBV28 and TRBJ1-5, is DVKVTQSSRYLVKRTGEKVFLECVQDMDHENMFWYRQDPGLGLRLIYFSYDVKMKEKGDIPEGYSVSREKKERFSLILESASTNQTSMYLCATLRGQPQHFGDGTRLSIL.